This TCR beta chain was recovered during a study of T cells in tuberculosis. Study-level information: Samples predate treatment or fall within its first 7 days. General study results and limits: Active tuberculosis patients had shorter CDR3-alpha; the beta difference was nonsignificant.

Of note for this clone: Its antigen is undetermined.

Sequenced by immunoSEQ multiplex PCR; TCRdb stores in-frame clones only, minus some. The table has about 49,000 clones, around 96% seen once. Documented time point: new active TB diagnosis, blood taken before or within 7 days of starting treatment. Included patients were adults of at least 18, HIV-seronegative, South African. Unsorted cryopreserved PBMC were sequenced, averaging roughly 100,000 T cells per clinical donor. This sequence originates from an adult with tuberculosis. The sample consisted of PBMCs, taken at tuberculosis diagnosis.

The CDR3 sequence: CASRARRGGPPTGELFF. DNA of the CDR3: TGTGCCAGCAGGGCCCGCCGGGGGGGGCCCCCGACCGGGGAGCTGTTTTTT. The chain links TRBV5-6 to TRBJ2-2, with 8 bases matching TRBD2. The trim removed 5 bases at V and 5 bases at J, leaving 14 bases unmatched. CDR3 length: 17 amino acids. CDR1 and CDR2 from the germline V gene are SGHDT and YYEEEE.